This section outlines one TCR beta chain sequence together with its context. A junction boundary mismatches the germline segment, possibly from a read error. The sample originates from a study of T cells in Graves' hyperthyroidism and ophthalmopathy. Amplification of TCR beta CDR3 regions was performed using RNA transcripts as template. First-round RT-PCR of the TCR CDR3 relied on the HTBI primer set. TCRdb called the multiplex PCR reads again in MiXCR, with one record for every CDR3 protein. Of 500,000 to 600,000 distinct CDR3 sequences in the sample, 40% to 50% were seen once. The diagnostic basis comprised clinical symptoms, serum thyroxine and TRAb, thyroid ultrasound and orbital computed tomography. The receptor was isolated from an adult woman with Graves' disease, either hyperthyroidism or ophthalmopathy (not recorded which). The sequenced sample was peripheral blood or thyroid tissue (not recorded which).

CDR3 region: CASSLAGTREETQCF. The CDR3 DNA sequence: TGCGCCAGCAGCTTGGCCGGGACTAGGGAGGAGACCCAGTGCTTC. The chain combines TRBV5-1 with TRBJ2-5; 8 nucleotides line up with TRBD2. The CDR3 extends over 15 amino acids. CDR1 and CDR2 from the germline V gene are SGHRS and YFSETQ. The full variable domain, its missing parts supplied by reference TRBV5-1 and TRBJ2-5, is KAGVTQTPRYLIKTRGQQVTLSCSPISGHRSVSWYQQTPGQGLQFLFEYFSETQRNKGNFPGRFSGRQFSNSRSEMNVSTLELGDSALYLCASSLAGTREETQCFGPGTRLLVL.